Included here is one T cell receptor beta chain sequence, with context. This sample is drawn from a study of blood T cell repertoires in COVID-19. Study processing details: Reference gene primer amplification yielded estimated nucleated cell counts. Assay: immunoSEQ multiplex PCR; the TCRdb copy retains only in-frame clones and omits some. V, J and clone size are taken as reported in that table, and D and trimming were inferred from the DNA itself. Among some 130,000 clones listed, about 87% were seen once. V was clipped by 1 base and J by 2 bases; unmatched bases: 0. The CDR3 consists of 13 residues. Germline V gene data show CDR1 as SGHDT and CDR2 as YYEEEE.

The gene calls are TRBV5-6 and TRBJ2-7; 7 nucleotides align to TRBD1. The sequence was collected from a man aged 50 to 59 with acute or convalescent COVID-19. The sample was peripheral blood. This CDR3 reads CASSLTGAYEQYF. CDR3 nucleotide sequence: TGTGCCAGCAGCTTGACAGGGGCCTACGAGCAGTACTTC. Complete variable domain (other parts from reference TRBV5-6 and TRBJ2-7): DAGVTQSPTHLIKTRGQQVTLRCSPKSGHDTVSWYQQALGQGPQFIFQYYEEEERQRGNFPDRFSGHQFPNYSSELNVNALLLGDSALYLCASSLTGAYEQYFGPGTRLTVT.